This record looks at one TCR beta chain sequence and its context. Antigen unknown. By 5'RACE template switching, TCR cDNA was produced, with a universal primer site and UMIs added in the process. One entry per CDR3 protein results from TCRdb running MiXCR on the 5' RACE reads. The table shows under 500,000 distinct CDR3 sequences, with around a sixth occurring only once. In germline, CDR1 is SGHAT, CDR2 FQNNGV. With 7 bases clipped from V and 5 bases from J, the junction kept 9 bases outside the gene matches. The length of the CDR3 is 14 residues. This sample was included in a study of T cells after yellow fever vaccination. On the study more broadly: SMART-Seq v4 Ultra Low Input prepared libraries from low-cell fractions. Whole-study results and caveats: Once the booster was given, most primary-vaccination clones reappeared, at more than 95% for CD4 and roughly 90% for CD8. There was a small share of clonotypes that showed up in both the CD4 and CD8 compartments.

The J gene is TRBJ1-1, the V gene TRBV11-2; 8 bases fit TRBD1. Sequenced material: PBMCs, taken before the yellow fever booster vaccination. The origin of this receptor is a man between 18 and 35 years old who received the YFV17D yellow fever vaccine. The DNA of the CDR3 is TGTGCCAGCACCAGGGGACAGGCGGGGACTGAAGCTTTCTTT. It encodes CASTRGQAGTEAFF. The whole variable domain, remainder taken from reference TRBV11-2 and TRBJ1-1, is EAGVAQSPRYKIIEKRQSVAFWCNPISGHATLYWYQQILGQGPKLLIQFQNNGVVDDSQLPKDRFSAERLKGVDSTLKIQPAKLEDSAVYLCASTRGQAGTEAFFGQGTRLTVV.